These 6 T cell receptor beta chains originate from one sample sequenced in a study of long-term antiretroviral therapy in people with HIV. Survey-level immunoSEQ v3.0 assays were run. Sequenced by immunoSEQ multiplex PCR; TCRdb stores in-frame clones only, minus some. The sample lists over 15,000 clones, 80% to 90% occurring once. Sequenced material: unsorted PBMCs, taken 0.3 years after starting antiretroviral therapy. These receptors all stem from a man younger than 30 with HIV.

The J gene is TRBJ2-3, the V gene TRBV7-2; D perhaps matches TRBD2 (6 bases). V was trimmed by 1 base and J by 2 bases, leaving 13 bases between them. CDR1 and CDR2 (germline): SGHTA, FQGNSA. The CDR3 has 16 amino acids. DNA for the CDR3: TGTGCCAGCAGCTTAGGCCCTCCGGACTACACAGATACGCAGTATTTT. This codes for CASSLGPPDYTDTQYF.

This clone has just one count. The J gene is TRBJ2-7, the V gene TRBV5-4; 8 nucleotides line up with TRBD2. J gave up 5 bases and V 4 bases, and 8 bases lay outside the gene matches. The CDR3 is 14 residues long. CDR1 is SGHNT, CDR2 YYREEE, per germline (reference sequence). This CDR3 is CASSRGGIGDEQYF. CDR3 sequence (DNA): TGTGCCAGCAGCCGGGGGGGGATCGGTGACGAGCAGTACTTC.

This clone has a handful of counts. The V and J genes are TRBV27 and TRBJ2-7; D is perhaps TRBD1 (5 bases). The CDR3 has 11 amino acids. CDR1 and CDR2 from the germline V gene are MNHEY and SMNVEV (reference sequence). The V gene lost 7 bases and the J gene lost 2 bases, with 6 bases spanning the gap. The CDR3 loop reads CASTRAYEQYF. CDR3 sequence (DNA): TGTGCCAGCACCAGGGCCTACGAGCAGTACTTC.

The V and J genes are TRBV2 and TRBJ2-7; the D call may be TRBD1 or TRBD2 (6 bases each). Looked up from germline, CDR1 is SNHLY and CDR2 is FYNNEI. Trimming shortened V by 7 bases and J by 8 bases, and 15 bases separated the two germline ends. CDR3 length: 12 amino acids. In DNA form, the CDR3 reads TGTGCCAGCACCCAAAGGGGGGCCCAGCAGTACGTC. Translated, it gives CASTQRGAQQYV.

V usage is TRBV10-3 and J usage is TRBJ1-5, with 8 bases that match TRBD1. Trimming cost V 0 bases and J 6 bases; bases outside gene matches: 7. The CDR3 contains 16 residues. CDR1 and CDR2 (germline): ENHRY, SYGVKD. The CDR3 region has the DNA TGTGCCATCAGTGAGTCGACGGGACAGGTCCCTCAGCCCCAGCATTTT. Protein product: CAISESTGQVPQPQHF.

This chain connects TRBV11-2 to TRBJ2-1, with D possibly being TRBD1 (5 bases). The CDR3 contains 17 residues. V shed 5 bases and J shed 8 bases, with 25 bases lying between them. Germline V gene sequence: CDR1 SGHAT, CDR2 FQNNGV. DNA for the CDR3: TGTGCCAGCAGCCCATTGTCGACCGCTCAGGGCCGCCATGAGCAGTTCTTC. This translates into CASSPLSTAQGRHEQFF. The full variable domain, completed using reference TRBV11-2 and TRBJ2-1, is EAGVAQSPRYKIIEKRQSVAFWCNPISGHATLYWYQQILGQGPKLLIQFQNNGVVDDSQLPKDRFSAERLKGVDSTLKIQPAKLEDSAVYLCASSPLSTAQGRHEQFFGPGTRLTVL.